Below are 8 T cell receptor beta chains sequenced from a single sample in a study of blood T cell repertoires in COVID-19. This table comes from immunoSEQ multiplex PCR, and its TCRdb copy is limited to in-frame clones, with some not included. Of about 410,000 clones in the sample, 86% are singletons; the top ten hold approximately 1.4%. The specimen was peripheral blood. These receptors originate from a woman in her twenties or thirties with active or convalescent COVID-19.

V is TRBV3-1 (or the pseudogene TRBV3-2) and J is TRBJ1-4; maybe TRBD1 (5 bases). Looked up from germline, CDR1 is LGHDT and CDR2 is YNNKEL (reference sequence). The CDR3 loop spans 16 amino acids. Trimming stripped 4 bases from V and 2 bases from J, with 14 bases between. In DNA form, the CDR3 reads TGTGCCAGCAGCCCCCGCAGGGTTTATACTAATGAAAAACTGTTTTTT. Amino acid sequence: CASSPRRVYTNEKLFF.

The chain carries TRBV2 and TRBJ2-2; 10 bases are a match to TRBD2. Germline trimming cut 4 bases from V and 3 bases from J; bases unmatched to any gene: 2. The CDR3 covers 15 residues. Germline V gene data show CDR1 as SNHLY and CDR2 as FYNNEI. The CDR3 loop is CASSASGGDTGELFF. CDR3 nucleotide sequence: TGTGCCAGCAGTGCTAGCGGGGGAGACACCGGGGAGCTGTTTTTT.

This chain joins TRBV6-2 or TRBV6-3 and TRBJ2-1, with TRBD2 identical over 7 bases. The CDR3 has 14 residues. With V trimmed by 2 bases and J by 6 bases, 4 bases remained unmatched. Germline CDR1 is MNHEY and CDR2 is SVGEGT. In DNA, the CDR3 is TGTGCCAGCAGTTACCTAGCGGTGGGCAATGAGCAGTTCTTC. It specifies CASSYLAVGNEQFF.

The genes are TRBV6-1 and TRBJ1-1; 7 nucleotides align to TRBD1. From germline, CDR1 is MNHNS and CDR2 SASEGT. The CDR3 has 16 amino acids. Trimming cost V 8 bases and J 0 bases; bases outside gene matches: 12. This CDR3 reads CASGGTAADMNTEAFF. In DNA form, the CDR3 reads TGTGCCAGCGGTGGGACAGCGGCGGACATGAACACTGAAGCTTTCTTT.

The chain is built from TRBV7-2 and TRBJ2-1; 13 positions match TRBD2. This CDR3 region has 16 residues. V was pared by 5 bases and J by 3 bases, with 4 bases of the junction left unmatched. The V gene's germline CDR1 is SGHTA and CDR2 FQGNSA. CDR3 region: CASSQLAGGLYNEQFF. For the CDR3, the DNA is TGTGCCAGCAGCCAACTAGCGGGGGGGCTCTACAATGAGCAGTTCTTC.

The rearrangement links TRBV18 to TRBJ1-4, with D possibly matching TRBD1 (6 bases). Per germline, CDR1 KGHSH and CDR2 LQKENI. V was trimmed by 4 bases and J by 2 bases, leaving 17 bases between them. CDR3 length: 17 residues. The CDR3 DNA sequence: TGTGCCAGCTCACAATCCCTGGCGGGGGGCACTAATGAAAAACTGTTTTTT. This sequence encodes CASSQSLAGGTNEKLFF.

The rearrangement uses TRBV3-1 (or the pseudogene TRBV3-2) and TRBJ2-3; perhaps TRBD1 as D (6 bases). V was shortened by 4 bases and J by 3 bases, with 8 bases between the two germline ends. Germline V gene sequence: CDR1 LGHDT, CDR2 YNNKEL (reference sequence). There are 13 residues in the CDR3. The CDR3 protein is CASSPDRTDTQYF. As DNA, the CDR3 is TGTGCCAGCAGCCCGGACAGAACAGATACGCAGTATTTT.

This clone was found once. V usage is TRBV7-9 and J usage is TRBJ2-5, with TRBD2 matching over 12 bases. With V trimmed by 4 bases and J by 3 bases, 9 bases remained unmatched. Germline lookup yields CDR1 SEHNR and CDR2 FQNEAQ (reference sequence). The CDR3 runs 17 residues. The CDR3 sequence: CASSSLLAGGNKETQYF. The CDR3 DNA sequence: TGTGCCAGCAGCTCTTTACTAGCGGGGGGAAATAAAGAGACCCAGTACTTC.